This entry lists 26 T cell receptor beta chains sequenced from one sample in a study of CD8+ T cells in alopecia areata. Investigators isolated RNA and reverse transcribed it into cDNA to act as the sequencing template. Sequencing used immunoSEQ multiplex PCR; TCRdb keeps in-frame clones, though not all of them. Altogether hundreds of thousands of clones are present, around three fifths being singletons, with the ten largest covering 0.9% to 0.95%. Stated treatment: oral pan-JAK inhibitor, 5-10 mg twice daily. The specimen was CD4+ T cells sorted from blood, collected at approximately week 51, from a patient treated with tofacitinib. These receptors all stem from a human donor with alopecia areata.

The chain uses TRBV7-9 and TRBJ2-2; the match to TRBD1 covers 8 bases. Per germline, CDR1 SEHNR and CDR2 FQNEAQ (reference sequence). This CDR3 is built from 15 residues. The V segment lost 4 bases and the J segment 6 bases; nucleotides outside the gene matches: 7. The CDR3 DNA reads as TGTGCCAGCAGCTCAACCAGGGGGCATGCCGGGGAGCTGTTTTTT. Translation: CASSSTRGHAGELFF.

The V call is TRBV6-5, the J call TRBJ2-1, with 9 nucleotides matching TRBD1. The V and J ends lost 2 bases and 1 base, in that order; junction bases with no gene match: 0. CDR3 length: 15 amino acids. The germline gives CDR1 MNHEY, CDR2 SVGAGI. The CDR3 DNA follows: TGTGCCAGCAGTTACGGACAGGGGTCCTACAATGAGCAGTTCTTC. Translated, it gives CASSYGQGSYNEQFF.

This CDR3 is CAWSVAPYGYTF. CDR3 nucleotides: TGTGCCTGGAGTGTTGCACCATATGGCTACACCTTC. The chain combines TRBV30 with TRBJ1-2, with unresolved D. The germline gives CDR1 GTSNPN, CDR2 SVGIG (reference sequence). The CDR3 loop spans 12 amino acids. With 0 bases removed from V and 5 bases from J, the gap between germline ends came to 7 bases.

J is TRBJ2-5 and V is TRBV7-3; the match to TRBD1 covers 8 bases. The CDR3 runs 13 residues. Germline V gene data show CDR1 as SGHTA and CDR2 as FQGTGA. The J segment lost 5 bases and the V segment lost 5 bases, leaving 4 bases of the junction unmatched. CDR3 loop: CASSGDRFETQYF. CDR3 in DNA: TGTGCCAGCAGCGGGGACAGGTTTGAGACCCAGTACTTC.

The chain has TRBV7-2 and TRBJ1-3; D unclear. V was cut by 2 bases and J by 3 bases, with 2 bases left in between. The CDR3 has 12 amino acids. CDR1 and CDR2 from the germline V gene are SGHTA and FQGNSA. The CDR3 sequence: CASSLIGNTIYF. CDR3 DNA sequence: TGTGCCAGCAGCTTAATTGGAAACACCATATATTTT.

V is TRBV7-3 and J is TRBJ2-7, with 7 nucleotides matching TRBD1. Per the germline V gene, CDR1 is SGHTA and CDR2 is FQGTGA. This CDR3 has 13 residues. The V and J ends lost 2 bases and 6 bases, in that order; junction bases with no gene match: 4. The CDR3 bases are TGTGCCAGCAGCTTATACAGGGGTGGCGAGCAGTACTTC. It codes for CASSLYRGGEQYF.

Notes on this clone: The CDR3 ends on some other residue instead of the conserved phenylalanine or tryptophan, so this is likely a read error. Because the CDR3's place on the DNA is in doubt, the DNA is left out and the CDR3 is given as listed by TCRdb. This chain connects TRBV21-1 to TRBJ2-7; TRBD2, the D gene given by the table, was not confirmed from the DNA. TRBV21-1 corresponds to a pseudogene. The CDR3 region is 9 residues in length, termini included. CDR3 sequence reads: CARGGPGWI.

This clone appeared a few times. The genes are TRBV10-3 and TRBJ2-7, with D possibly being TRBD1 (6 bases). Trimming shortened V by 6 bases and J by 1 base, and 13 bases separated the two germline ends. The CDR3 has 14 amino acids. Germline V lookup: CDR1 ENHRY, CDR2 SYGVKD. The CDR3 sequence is CAIRSGTRSYEQYF. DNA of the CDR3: TGTGCCATCAGATCCGGGACAAGGTCCTACGAGCAGTACTTC.

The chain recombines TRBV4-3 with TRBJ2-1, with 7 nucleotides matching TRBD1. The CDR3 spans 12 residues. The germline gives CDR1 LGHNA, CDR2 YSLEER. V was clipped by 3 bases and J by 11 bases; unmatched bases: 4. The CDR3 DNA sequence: TGCGCCAGCAGCCACCGACAGGGAAAGCAGTTCTTC. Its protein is CASSHRQGKQFF.

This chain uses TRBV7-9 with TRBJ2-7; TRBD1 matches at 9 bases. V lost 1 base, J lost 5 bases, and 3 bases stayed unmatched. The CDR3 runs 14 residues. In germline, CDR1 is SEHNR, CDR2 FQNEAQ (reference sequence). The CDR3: CASSLGWTGDEQYF. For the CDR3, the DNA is TGTGCCAGCAGCTTAGGATGGACAGGGGACGAGCAGTACTTC.

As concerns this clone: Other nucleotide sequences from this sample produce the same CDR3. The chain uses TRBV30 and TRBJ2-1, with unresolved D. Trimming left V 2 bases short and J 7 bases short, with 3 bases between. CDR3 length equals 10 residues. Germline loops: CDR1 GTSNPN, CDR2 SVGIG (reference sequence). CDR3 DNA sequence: TGTGCCTGGAGTAGGAATGAGCAGTTCTTC. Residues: CAWSRNEQFF.

CDR3 DNA: TGCGCCAGCAGCTTGGGACCGGGACAGGGTTCCGAGCAGTACTTC. Translation gives CASSLGPGQGSEQYF. The chain combines TRBV5-1 with TRBJ2-7; 9 bases are shared with TRBD1. This CDR3 has 15 residues. Unmatched junction bases numbered 7, after V lost 0 bases and J lost 6 bases. Germline V gene sequence: CDR1 SGHRS, CDR2 YFSETQ.

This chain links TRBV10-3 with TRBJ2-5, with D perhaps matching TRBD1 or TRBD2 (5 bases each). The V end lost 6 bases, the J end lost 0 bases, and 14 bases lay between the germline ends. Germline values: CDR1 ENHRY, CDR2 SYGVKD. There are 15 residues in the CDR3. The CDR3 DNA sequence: TGTGCCATCAGCTCGCACCGGGACCACCAAGAGACCCAGTACTTC. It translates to CAISSHRDHQETQYF.

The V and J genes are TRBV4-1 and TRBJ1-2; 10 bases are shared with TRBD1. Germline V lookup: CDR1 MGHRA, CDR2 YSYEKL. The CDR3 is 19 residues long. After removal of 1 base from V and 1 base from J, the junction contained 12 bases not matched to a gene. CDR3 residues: CASSQGDGKDRGINYGYTF. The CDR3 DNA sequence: TGCGCCAGCAGCCAAGGAGATGGGAAGGACAGGGGGATTAACTATGGCTACACCTTC.

The CDR3, as DNA: TGCGCCAGCAGCTCTCTGGCGACCGACAATTCACCCCTCCACTTT. Protein: CASSSLATDNSPLHF. The chain links TRBV5-1 to TRBJ1-6; D uncertain. Trimming shortened V by 3 bases and J by 7 bases, and 14 bases separated the two germline ends. Germline assignment: CDR1 SGHRS and CDR2 YFSETQ. The CDR3 runs 15 residues.

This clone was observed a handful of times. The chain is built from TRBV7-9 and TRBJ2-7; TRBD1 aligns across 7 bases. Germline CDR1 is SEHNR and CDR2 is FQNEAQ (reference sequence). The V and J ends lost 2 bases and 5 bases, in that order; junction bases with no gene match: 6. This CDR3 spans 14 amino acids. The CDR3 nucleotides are TGTGCCAGCAGCTTACGAGGGGGCATCGACGAGCAGTACTTC. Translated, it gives CASSLRGGIDEQYF.

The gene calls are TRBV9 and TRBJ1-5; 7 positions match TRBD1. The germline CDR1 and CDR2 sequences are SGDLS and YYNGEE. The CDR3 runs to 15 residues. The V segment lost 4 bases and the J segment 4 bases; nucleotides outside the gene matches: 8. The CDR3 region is CASSSQGGRNQPQHF. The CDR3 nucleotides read TGTGCCAGCAGCTCCCAGGGGGGAAGGAATCAGCCCCAGCATTTT.

The CDR3 bases are TGTGCCAGCAGCGAGGGGCCCCGACAGCTATACGAGCAGTACTTC. Protein product: CASSEGPRQLYEQYF. V gene TRBV9 combines with J gene TRBJ2-7, with D perhaps TRBD1 (5 bases). The CDR3 runs to 15 residues. Germline V gene sequence: CDR1 SGDLS, CDR2 YYNGEE. The V and J ends lost 3 bases and 4 bases respectively, with 17 bases between them.

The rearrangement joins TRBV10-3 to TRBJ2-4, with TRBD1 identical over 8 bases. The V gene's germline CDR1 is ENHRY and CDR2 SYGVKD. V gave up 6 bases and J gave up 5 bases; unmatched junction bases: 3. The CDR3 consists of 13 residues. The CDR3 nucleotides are TGTGCCATCAGGGCAGGGGGCGAAAACATTCAGTACTTC. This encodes CAIRAGGENIQYF.

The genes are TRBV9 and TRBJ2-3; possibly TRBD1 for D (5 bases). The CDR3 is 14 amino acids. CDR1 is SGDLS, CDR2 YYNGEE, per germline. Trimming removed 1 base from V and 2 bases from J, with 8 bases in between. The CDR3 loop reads CASSVRGNTDTQYF. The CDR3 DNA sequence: TGTGCCAGCAGCGTAAGGGGCAACACAGATACGCAGTATTTT. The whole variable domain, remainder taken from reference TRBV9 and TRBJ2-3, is DSGVTQTPKHLITATGQRVTLRCSPRSGDLSVYWYQQSLDQGLQFLIQYYNGEERAKGNILERFSAQQFPDLHSELNLSSLELGDSALYFCASSVRGNTDTQYFGPGTRLTVL.

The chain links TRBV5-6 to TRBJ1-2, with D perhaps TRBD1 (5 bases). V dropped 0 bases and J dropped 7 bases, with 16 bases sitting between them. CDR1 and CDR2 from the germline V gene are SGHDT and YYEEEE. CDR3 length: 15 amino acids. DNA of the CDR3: TGTGCCAGCAGCTTGGCCTTCAGGGTTTTCTCTGGCTACACCTTC. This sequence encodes CASSLAFRVFSGYTF.

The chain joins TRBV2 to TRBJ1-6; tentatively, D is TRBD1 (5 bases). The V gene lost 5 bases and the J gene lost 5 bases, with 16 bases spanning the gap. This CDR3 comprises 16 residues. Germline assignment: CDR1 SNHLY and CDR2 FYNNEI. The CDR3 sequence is CASSRPRTRDNSPLHF. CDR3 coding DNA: TGTGCCAGCAGTCGTCCCCGGACAAGAGATAATTCACCCCTCCACTTT.

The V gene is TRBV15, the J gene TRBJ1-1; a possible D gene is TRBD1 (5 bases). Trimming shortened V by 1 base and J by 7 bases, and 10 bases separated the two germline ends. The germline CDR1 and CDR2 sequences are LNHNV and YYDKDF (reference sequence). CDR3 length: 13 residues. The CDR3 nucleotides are TGTGCCACCAGCAGAGGGGACGGACGTGAAGCTTTCTTT. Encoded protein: CATSRGDGREAFF.

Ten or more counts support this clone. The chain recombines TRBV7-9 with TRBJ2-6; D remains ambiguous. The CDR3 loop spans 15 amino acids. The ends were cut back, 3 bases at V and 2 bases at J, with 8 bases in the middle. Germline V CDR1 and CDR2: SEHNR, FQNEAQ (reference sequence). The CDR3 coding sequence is TGTGCCAGCAGCTTGCGTGGGGCTGGGGCCAACGTCCTGACTTTC. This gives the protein CASSLRGAGANVLTF.

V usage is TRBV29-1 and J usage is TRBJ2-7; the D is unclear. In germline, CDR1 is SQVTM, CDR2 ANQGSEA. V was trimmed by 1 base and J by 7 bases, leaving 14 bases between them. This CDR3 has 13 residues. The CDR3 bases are TGCAGCGTTGAAGGTCTGGGCCCTAAGGAGCAGTACTTC. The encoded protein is CSVEGLGPKEQYF.

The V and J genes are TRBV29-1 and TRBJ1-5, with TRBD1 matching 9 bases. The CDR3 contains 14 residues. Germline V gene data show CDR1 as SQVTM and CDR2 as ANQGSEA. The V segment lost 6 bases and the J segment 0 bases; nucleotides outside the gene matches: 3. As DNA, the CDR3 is TGCAGCGTAGGGACAGGGAATAGCAATCAGCCCCAGCATTTT. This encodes CSVGTGNSNQPQHF.